Included here is one T cell receptor beta chain sequence, with context. This specimen belongs to a study of shared clonotypes between healthy human individuals. Each PCR replicate from the sorted subsets contained about 200 ng DNA, which is tens of thousands of T cell genomes. Sequencing was performed with immunoSEQ multiplex PCR; in TCRdb, only in-frame clones are kept and a portion is missing. The repertoire consists of some 2,100,000 clones, with just over 90% occurring once and the leading ten covering under 2%. The CDR3 is 15 residues long. V dropped 4 bases and J dropped 10 bases, with 21 bases sitting between them. Germline V gene sequence: CDR1 SGDLS, CDR2 YYNGEE. Naive CD8 cells lacked CD45RO and underwent positive selection for CCR7, leaving out terminally differentiated effector memory CD45RA+ cells.

What was sequenced was naive CD8+ T cells from PBMCs. The source is a man aged 18 to 29 in good health. Some clones in this sample may be carry-over from other donors' samples. The chain employs TRBV9 and TRBJ2-1, with D maybe TRBD1 (6 bases). This chain's CDR3 is CASSSSGTIAREQFF. The CDR3, as DNA: TGTGCCAGCAGCTCTTCGGGGACAATCGCCCGGGAGCAGTTCTTC.